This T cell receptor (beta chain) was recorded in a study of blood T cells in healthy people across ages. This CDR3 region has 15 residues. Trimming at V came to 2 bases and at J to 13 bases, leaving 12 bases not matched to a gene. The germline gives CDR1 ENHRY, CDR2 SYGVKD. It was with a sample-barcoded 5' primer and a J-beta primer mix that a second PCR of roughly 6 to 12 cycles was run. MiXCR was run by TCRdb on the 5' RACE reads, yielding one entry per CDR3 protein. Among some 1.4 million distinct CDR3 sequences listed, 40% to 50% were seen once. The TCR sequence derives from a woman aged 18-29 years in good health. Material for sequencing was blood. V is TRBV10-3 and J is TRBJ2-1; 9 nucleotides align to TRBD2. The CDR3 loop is CAISERPSGDETQFF. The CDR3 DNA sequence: TGTGCCATCAGTGAGAGGCCTAGCGGGGACGAGACCCAGTTCTTC.